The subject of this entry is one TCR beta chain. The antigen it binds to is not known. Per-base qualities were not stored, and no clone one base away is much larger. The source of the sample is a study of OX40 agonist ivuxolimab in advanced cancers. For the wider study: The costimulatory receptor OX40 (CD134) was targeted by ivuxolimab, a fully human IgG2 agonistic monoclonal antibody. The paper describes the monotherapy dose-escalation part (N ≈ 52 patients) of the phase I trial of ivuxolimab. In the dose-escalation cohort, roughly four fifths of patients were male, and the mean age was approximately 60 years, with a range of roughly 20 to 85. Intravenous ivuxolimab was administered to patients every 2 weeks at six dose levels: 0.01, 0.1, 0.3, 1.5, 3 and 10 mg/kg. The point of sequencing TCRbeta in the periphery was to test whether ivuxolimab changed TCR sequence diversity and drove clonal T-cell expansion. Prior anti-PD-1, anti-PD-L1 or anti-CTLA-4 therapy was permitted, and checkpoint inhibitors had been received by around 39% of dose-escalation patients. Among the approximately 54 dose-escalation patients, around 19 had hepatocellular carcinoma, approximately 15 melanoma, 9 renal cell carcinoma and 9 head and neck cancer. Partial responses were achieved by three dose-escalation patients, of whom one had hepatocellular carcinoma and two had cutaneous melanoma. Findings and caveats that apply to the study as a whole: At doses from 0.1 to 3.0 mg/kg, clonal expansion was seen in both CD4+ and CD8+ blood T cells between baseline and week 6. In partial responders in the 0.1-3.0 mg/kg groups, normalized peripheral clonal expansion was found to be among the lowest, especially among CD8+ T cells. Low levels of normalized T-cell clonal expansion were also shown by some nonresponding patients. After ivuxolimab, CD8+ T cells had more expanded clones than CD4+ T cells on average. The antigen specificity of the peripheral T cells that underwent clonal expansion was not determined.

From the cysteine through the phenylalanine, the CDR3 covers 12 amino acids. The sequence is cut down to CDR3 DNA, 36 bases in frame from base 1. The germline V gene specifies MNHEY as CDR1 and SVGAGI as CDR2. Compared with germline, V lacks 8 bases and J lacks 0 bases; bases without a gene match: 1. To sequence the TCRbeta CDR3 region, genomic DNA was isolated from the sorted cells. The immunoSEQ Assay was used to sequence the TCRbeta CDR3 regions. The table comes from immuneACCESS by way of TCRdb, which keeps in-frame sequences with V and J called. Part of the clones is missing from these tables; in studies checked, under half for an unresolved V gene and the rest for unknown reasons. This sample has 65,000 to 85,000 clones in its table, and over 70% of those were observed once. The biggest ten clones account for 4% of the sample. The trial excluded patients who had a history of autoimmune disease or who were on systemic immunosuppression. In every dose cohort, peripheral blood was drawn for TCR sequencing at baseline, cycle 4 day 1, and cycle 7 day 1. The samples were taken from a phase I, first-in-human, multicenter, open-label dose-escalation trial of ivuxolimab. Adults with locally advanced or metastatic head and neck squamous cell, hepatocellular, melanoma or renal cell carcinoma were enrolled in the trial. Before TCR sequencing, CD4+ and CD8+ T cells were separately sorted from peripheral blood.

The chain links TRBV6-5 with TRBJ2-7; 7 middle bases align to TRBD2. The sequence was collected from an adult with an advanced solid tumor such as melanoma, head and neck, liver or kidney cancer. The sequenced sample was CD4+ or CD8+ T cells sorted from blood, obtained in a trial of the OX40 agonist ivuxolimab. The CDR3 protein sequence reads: CASRGVSYEQYF. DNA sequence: TGTGCCAGCCGGGGGGTCTCCTACGAGCAGTACTTC.